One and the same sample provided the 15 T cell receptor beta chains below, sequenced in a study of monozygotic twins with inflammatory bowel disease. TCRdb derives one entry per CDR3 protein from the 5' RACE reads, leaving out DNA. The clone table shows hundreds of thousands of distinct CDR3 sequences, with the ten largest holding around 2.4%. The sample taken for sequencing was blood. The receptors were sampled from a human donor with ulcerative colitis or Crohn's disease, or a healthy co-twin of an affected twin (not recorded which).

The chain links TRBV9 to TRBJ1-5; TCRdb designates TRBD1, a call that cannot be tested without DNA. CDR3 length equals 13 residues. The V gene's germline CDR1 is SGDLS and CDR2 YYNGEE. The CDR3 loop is CAHKDSFNQPQHF.

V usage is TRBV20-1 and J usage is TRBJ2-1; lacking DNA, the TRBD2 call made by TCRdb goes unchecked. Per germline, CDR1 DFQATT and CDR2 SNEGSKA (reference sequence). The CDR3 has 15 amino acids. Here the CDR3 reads CSARGGRASYNEQFF.

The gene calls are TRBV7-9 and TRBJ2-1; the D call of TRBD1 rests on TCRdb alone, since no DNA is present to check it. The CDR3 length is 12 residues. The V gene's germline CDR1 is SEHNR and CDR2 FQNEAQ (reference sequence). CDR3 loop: CASSLDTGEQFF.

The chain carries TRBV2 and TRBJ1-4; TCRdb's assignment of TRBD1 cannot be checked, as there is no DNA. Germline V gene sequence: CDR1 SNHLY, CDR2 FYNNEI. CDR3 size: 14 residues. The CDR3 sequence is CASTPGGGNEKLFF.

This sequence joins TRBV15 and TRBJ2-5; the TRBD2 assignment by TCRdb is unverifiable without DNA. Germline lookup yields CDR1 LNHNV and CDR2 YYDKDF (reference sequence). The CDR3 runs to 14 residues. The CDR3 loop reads CATSRLAVRETQYF. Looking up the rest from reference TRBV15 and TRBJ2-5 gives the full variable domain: DAMVIQNPRYQVTQFGKPVTLSCSQTLNHNVMYWYQQKSSQAPKLLFHYYDKDFNNEADTPDNFQSRRPNTSFCFLDIRSPGLGDTAMYLCATSRLAVRETQYFGPGTRLLVL.

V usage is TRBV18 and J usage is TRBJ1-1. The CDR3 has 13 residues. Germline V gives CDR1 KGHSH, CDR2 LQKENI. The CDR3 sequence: CASSPLTKGEAFF.

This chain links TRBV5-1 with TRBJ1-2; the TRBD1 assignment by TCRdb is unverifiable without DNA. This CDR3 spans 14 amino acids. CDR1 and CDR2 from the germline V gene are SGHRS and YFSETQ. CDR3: CASRRTGNKYGYTF.

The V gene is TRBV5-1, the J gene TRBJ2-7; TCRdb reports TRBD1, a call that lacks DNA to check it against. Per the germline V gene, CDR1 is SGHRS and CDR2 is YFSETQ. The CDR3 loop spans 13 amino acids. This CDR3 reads CASSFRQGYEQYF.

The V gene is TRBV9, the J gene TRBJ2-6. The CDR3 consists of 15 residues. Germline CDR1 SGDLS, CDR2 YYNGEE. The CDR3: CASSVVESGANVLTF.

The CDR3: CSAGSAGGKNIQYF. This chain uses TRBV20-1 with TRBJ2-4; the TCRdb call, TRBD2, lacks DNA for checking. The CDR3 has 14 amino acids. Germline loops: CDR1 DFQATT, CDR2 SNEGSKA (reference sequence).

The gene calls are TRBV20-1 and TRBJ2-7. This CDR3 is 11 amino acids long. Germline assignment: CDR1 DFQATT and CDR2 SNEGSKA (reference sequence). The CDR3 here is CSARPSYEQYF.

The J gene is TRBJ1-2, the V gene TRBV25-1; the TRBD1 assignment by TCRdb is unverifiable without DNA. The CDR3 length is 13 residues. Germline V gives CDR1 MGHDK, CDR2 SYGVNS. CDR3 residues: CASSGQGGYGYTF.

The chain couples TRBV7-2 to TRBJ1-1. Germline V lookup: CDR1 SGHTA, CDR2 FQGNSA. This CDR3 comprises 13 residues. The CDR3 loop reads CASSLLDGTEAFF.

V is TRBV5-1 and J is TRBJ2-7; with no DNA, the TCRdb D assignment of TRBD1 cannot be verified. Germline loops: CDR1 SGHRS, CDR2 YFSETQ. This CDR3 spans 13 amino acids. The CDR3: CASSLVSPYEQYF.

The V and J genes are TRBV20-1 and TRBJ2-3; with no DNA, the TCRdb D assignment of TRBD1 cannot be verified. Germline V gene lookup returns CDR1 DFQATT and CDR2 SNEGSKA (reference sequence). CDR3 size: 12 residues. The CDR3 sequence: CSAHSGPDTQYF.